This T cell receptor (beta chain) was sequenced for a study of pediatric ulcerative colitis. Study-wide results and limits: Total lymphocyte DNA, not sorted subsets, was the template.

Germline trimming cut 5 bases from V and 0 bases from J; bases unmatched to any gene: 11. The germline gives CDR1 SGHRS, CDR2 YFSETQ. The CDR3 runs to 16 residues. The rectum was sampled with one to two pinch biopsies at colonoscopy. The diagnostic colonoscopy in ulcerative colitis patients preceded any immunosuppressive treatment. Sequencing was performed with immunoSEQ multiplex PCR; in TCRdb, only in-frame clones are kept and a portion is missing. The data hold roughly 25,000 clones, with roughly 71% observed a single time. Only a few counts were recorded for this clone. What it recognizes is unknown.

The source of this sequence is a boy aged 5-17 years with severe ulcerative colitis. V usage is TRBV5-1 and J usage is TRBJ2-7, with 7 bases identical to TRBD2. The sample comprised gut tissue. The CDR3 DNA follows: TGCGCCAGCAGTTTCACTAGCGATTCGAGCTCCTACGAGCAGTACTTC. This encodes CASSFTSDSSSYEQYF.